This note documents a single T cell receptor (beta chain) sequence. Antigen specificity is unknown. The data were obtained in a study of OX40 agonist ivuxolimab in advanced cancers. Findings of the study overall: Dosing at 0.1 to 3.0 mg/kg was accompanied by clonal expansion of CD4+ and CD8+ blood T cells by week 6. Among some nonresponders, normalized T-cell clonal expansion was also low. Expansion of clones was among the lowest in partial responders at 0.1-3.0 mg/kg.

The method was immunoSEQ multiplex PCR; TCRdb's version includes in-frame clones alone and lacks a portion of them. The sample lists approximately 60,000 clones; roughly 80% were seen once. V was trimmed by 0 bases and J by 5 bases, leaving 10 bases between them. Germline V gene sequence: CDR1 SEHNR, CDR2 FQNEAQ (reference sequence). The CDR3 runs to 14 residues. This chain uses TRBV7-9 with TRBJ2-5; D remains unclear. The receptor was isolated from an adult with an advanced solid tumor such as melanoma, head and neck, liver or kidney cancer. This specimen was CD4+ or CD8+ T cells sorted from blood, taken in a trial of the OX40 agonist ivuxolimab. CDR3 nucleotides: TGTGCCAGCAGCTTAGCGGGCCCGGTTGAGACCCAGTACTTC. This translates into CASSLAGPVETQYF.